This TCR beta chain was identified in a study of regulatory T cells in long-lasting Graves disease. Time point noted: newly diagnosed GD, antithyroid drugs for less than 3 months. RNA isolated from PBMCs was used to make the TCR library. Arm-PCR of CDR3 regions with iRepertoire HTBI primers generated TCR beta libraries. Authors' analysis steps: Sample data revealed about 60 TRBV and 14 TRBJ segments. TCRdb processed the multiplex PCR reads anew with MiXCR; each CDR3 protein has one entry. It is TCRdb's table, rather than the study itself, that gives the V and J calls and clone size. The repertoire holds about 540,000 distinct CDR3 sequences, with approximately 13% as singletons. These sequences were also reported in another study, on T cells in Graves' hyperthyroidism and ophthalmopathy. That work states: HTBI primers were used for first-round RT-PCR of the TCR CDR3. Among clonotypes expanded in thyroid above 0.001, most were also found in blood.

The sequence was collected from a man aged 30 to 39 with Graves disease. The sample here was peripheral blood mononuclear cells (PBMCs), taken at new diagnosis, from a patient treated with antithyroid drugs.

CDR3 DNA sequence: TGTGCCAGCAGTGAAAGGGGCGGCCTCGGGAACGAGCAGTACTTC. This encodes CASSERGGLGNEQYF. The genes are TRBV2 and TRBJ2-7, with D possibly being TRBD1 or TRBD2 (5 bases each). This CDR3 is built from 15 residues. Trimming stripped 2 bases from V and 5 bases from J, with 16 bases between. Germline-derived CDR1 and CDR2 are SNHLY and FYNNEI.